This record covers a single TCR beta chain. The antigen remains undetermined. The treatment denotes: approximately nine-day PBMC culture with coronavirus spike peptide pools or control peptides (ViraFEST assay). Roughly 2.1 million PBMCs went into each well for culture with roughly 10 IU/ml IL-2 and 10 ug/ml peptide pools. The data are from a study of vaccination and CD4 T cells after COVID-19. CDR3 length: 16 residues. V was trimmed by 2 bases and J by 0 bases, leaving 14 bases between them. Germline loops: CDR1 GTSNPN, CDR2 SVGIG (reference sequence). Researchers used the Oncomine TCR Beta short-read assay to sequence DNA from cultured CD4+ T cells. TCRdb reprocessed the PCR reads via MiXCR and lists one record per CDR3 protein. The sample carries tens of thousands of distinct CDR3 sequences, 50% to 65% recorded once.

The V and J genes are TRBV30 and TRBJ1-5; D possibly corresponds to TRBD1 (6 bases). This clonotype was sampled from a human donor who received a COVID-19 vaccine. The specimen was CD4+ T cells from blood, cultured in vitro, collected before SARS-CoV-2 vaccination. The CDR3 is CAWSSDRIYSNQPQHF. CDR3 DNA sequence: TGTGCCTGGAGTTCGGACAGAATTTATAGCAATCAGCCCCAGCATTTT.